These T cell receptor beta chains were read from a single sample in a study of vaccination and CD4 T cells after COVID-19. These TCRs' antigens remain unknown. TCRdb ran MiXCR on the PCR reads and lists one entry per CDR3 protein. The table lists about 20,000 distinct CDR3 sequences, around half of them singletons, with less than 15% in the top ten. Material: CD4+ T cells from blood, cultured in vitro. These receptor sequences come from a human donor who had recovered from COVID-19. The CDR3 runs from the conserved cysteine through the conserved F or W. Fields, in order: clone size, V gene, J gene, D gene, CDR3 DNA, CDR3 protein. The D gene is left open where the match is weak. Part of the rows lack a size; the others show once, few, many or a class for expanded clones.

>-|TRBV10-3|TRBJ2-7|-
TGTGCCATCAGTGAGAGTCTAGCCCGATACGAGCAGTACTTC
CAISESLARYEQYF
>-|TRBV28|TRBJ2-7|TRBD2
TGTGCCACCAGGGGACTAGCGGGAGGGTACTACGAGCAGTACTTC
CATRGLAGGYYEQYF
>-|TRBV12-3/TRBV12-4|TRBJ1-1|-
TGTGCCAGCAGTTTCGGGGGATGGGGGAACACTGAAGCTTTCTTT
CASSFGGWGNTEAFF
>-|TRBV19|TRBJ2-1|TRBD1
TGTGCCAGTAGTGTAATGACAGGGATTCCTCAGTTCTTC
CASSVMTGIPQFF
>-|TRBV4-1|TRBJ1-1|-
TGCGCCAGCAGCCAAAGGGTGAACACTGAAGCTTTCTTT
CASSQRVNTEAFF
>-|TRBV2|TRBJ1-1|-
TGTGCCAGCAGTCGGACAGACAGTATGAACACTGAAGCTTTCTTT
CASSRTDSMNTEAFF
>-|TRBV19|TRBJ1-5|TRBD1
TGTGCCAGTAGTATAGCAGGGGGTCAGCCCCAGCATTTT
CASSIAGGQPQHF
>few|TRBV7-8|TRBJ1-2|-
TGTGCCAGCAGCTTAACTTCGGCAAACTATGGCTACACCTTC
CASSLTSANYGYTF
>-|TRBV7-2|TRBJ2-1|TRBD2
TGTGCCAGCAGCTTAGAAAGCGGGAGGGCCGGGATTGAGCAGTTCTTC
CASSLESGRAGIEQFF
>-|TRBV20-1|TRBJ1-1|TRBD1
TGCAGTGCGGATGGGGGACAGGGGAGGACAGCTTTCTTT
CSADGGQGRTAFF
>-|TRBV7-9|TRBJ1-3|-
TGTGCCAGCACCATAGAGCCTACTGGAAACACCATATATTTT
CASTIEPTGNTIYF
>-|TRBV30|TRBJ2-1|-
TGTGCCTGGAGTTTGGACAGTTACAATGAGCAGTTCTTC
CAWSLDSYNEQFF
>few|TRBV11-2|TRBJ1-2|-
TGTGCCAGCAGCTGGCGAACGAGGGACTATGGCTACACCTTC
CASSWRTRDYGYTF
>-|TRBV5-4|TRBJ2-1|TRBD2
TGTGCCAGCAGTTTGGGACTAGCGGCTCCCGGGAATGAGCAGTTCTTC
CASSLGLAAPGNEQFF
>few|TRBV7-2|TRBJ2-5|-
TGTGCCAGCAGCTTTGACCTGGGCCCGGAGACCCAGTACTTC
CASSFDLGPETQYF
>-|TRBV6-2/TRBV6-3|TRBJ2-2|-
TGTGCCAGCAGGGAAGGGGGGAGCACCGGGGAGCTGTTTTTT
CASREGGSTGELFF
>-|TRBV7-8|TRBJ1-2|TRBD1
TGTGCCAGCACCTCGGACAGGGGGCAGTCCGGAGGCTATGGCTACACCTTC
CASTSDRGQSGGYGYTF
>few|TRBV27|TRBJ1-2|-
TGTGCCAGCAGACCGGGCCTCTCCGGGGGCTACACCTTC
CASRPGLSGGYTF
>-|TRBV19|TRBJ2-2|-
TGTGCCAGTAGTATAAACCAGAACACCGGGGAGCTGTTTTTT
CASSINQNTGELFF
>few|TRBV25-1|TRBJ2-4|-
TGTGCCAGCAGTGAATATGCCAAAAACATTCAGTACTTC
CASSEYAKNIQYF
>-|TRBV28|TRBJ1-3|-
TGTGCCAGCAGCCGAGGGCAGGACGTCTCTGGAAACACCATATATTTT
CASSRGQDVSGNTIYF
>few|TRBV20-1|TRBJ1-1|-
TGCAGTGTTTTGACGCTGGACACTGAAGCTTTCTTT
CSVLTLDTEAFF
>few|TRBV27|TRBJ2-7|TRBD2
TGTGCCAGCAGTGGGGGTACTAGCGGGGATCCCTACGAGCAGTACTTC
CASSGGTSGDPYEQYF
>-|TRBV2|TRBJ2-1|-
TGTGCCAGCAGTGACCCCTCCACGGTGAGCTCCTACAATGAGCAGTTCTTC
CASSDPSTVSSYNEQFF
>-|TRBV19|TRBJ1-4|-
TGTGCCAGTAGTATCCCCACGGGAGAGACTGAAAAACTGTTTTTT
CASSIPTGETEKLFF
>few|TRBV18|TRBJ2-5|TRBD1
TGTGCCAGCTCGTACACAGGGGATAGGGAGACCCAGTACTTC
CASSYTGDRETQYF
>-|TRBV27|TRBJ2-4|-
TGTGCCAGCAGTTTATCGACAAGCACGGCCAAAAACATTCAGTACTTC
CASSLSTSTAKNIQYF
>few|TRBV28|TRBJ1-2|TRBD1
TGTGCCAGCAGTTTCGGGACAGGGGTTAACTATGGCTACACCTTC
CASSFGTGVNYGYTF
>-|TRBV7-7|TRBJ2-7|-
TGTGCCAGCAGCCCCCAACTAGGAGGGGTGGGCGAGCAGTACTTC
CASSPQLGGVGEQYF
>-|TRBV28|TRBJ1-6|-
TGTGCCAGCAGCCCGACGGACTACAATTCACCCCTCCACTTT
CASSPTDYNSPLHF
>-|TRBV18|TRBJ2-6|-
TGTGCCAGCTCACCCGAGAGCTCTGGGGCCAACGTCCTGACTTTC
CASSPESSGANVLTF
>-|TRBV10-2|TRBJ1-2|TRBD1
TGCGCCGTTGGCGAACAGGGGAACATCTATGGCTACACCTTC
CAVGEQGNIYGYTF
>few|TRBV20-1|TRBJ1-6|-
TGCAGTGCTAGAGGTGGGGGGAGCTCCTATAATTCACCCCTCCACTTT
CSARGGGSSYNSPLHF
>-|TRBV7-9|TRBJ1-3|-
TGTGCCAGCAGCTACAGGGATTTCACCATATATTTT
CASSYRDFTIYF
>-|TRBV7-2|TRBJ1-6|-
TGTGCCAGCAGCTTAATGGGGCAGCGCTACTATAATTCACCCCTCCACTTT
CASSLMGQRYYNSPLHF
>-|TRBV6-1|TRBJ2-7|TRBD1
TGTGCCAGCAGATTGGGACAGGGGCCCTCCTACGAGCAGTACTTC
CASRLGQGPSYEQYF
>once|TRBV2|TRBJ1-2|TRBD1
TGTGCCAGCAGCCCACAGGGGAACTATGGCTACACCTTC
CASSPQGNYGYTF
>-|TRBV6-1|TRBJ1-1|-
TGTGCCAGCAGTGACCCAACAGGGAGGGTGAACACTGAAGCTTTCTTT
CASSDPTGRVNTEAFF
>-|TRBV6-1|TRBJ2-1|-
TGTGCCAGCAGTGTTGAGCTAGGAGAATACAATGAGCAGTTCTTC
CASSVELGEYNEQFF
>-|TRBV27|TRBJ2-5|-
TGTGCCAGCAGTCCAAAGACTAGTCGGGAGACCCAGTACTTC
CASSPKTSRETQYF
>-|TRBV28|TRBJ2-1|TRBD2
TGTGCCAGCAGTCGCCTAGAAGCGGGACCCTACAATGAGCAGTTCTTC
CASSRLEAGPYNEQFF
>-|TRBV19|TRBJ1-1|TRBD1
TGTGCCAGTAGTTCTGGACAGGGAATTGTGATAATGAACACTGAAGCTTTCTTT
CASSSGQGIVIMNTEAFF
>-|TRBV20-1|TRBJ2-4|TRBD2
TGCAGCGCGGGGGACTTGGGCATTCAGTACTTC
CSAGDLGIQYF
>-|TRBV2|TRBJ2-5|-
TGTGCCAGCAGAAGAGGGTCGGGAAAAGAGACCCAGTACTTC
CASRRGSGKETQYF
>-|TRBV27|TRBJ2-5|-
TGTGCCAGCAGTTGGGACACCGGAGAGACCCAGTACTTC
CASSWDTGETQYF
>-|TRBV15|TRBJ2-2|-
TGTGCCACCAGCAGACCGCCGGGAGACCCCTTATACACCGGGGAGCTGTTTTTT
CATSRPPGDPLYTGELFF
>few|TRBV4-2|TRBJ1-6|-
TGTGCCAGCAGCCCGGGACGTGACAATTCACCCCTCCACTTT
CASSPGRDNSPLHF
>-|TRBV2|TRBJ1-1|-
TGTGCCAGCAGTTCGGCAGGGAGACGAGAGACTGAAGCTTTCTTT
CASSSAGRRETEAFF
>-|TRBV2|TRBJ2-2|-
TGTGCCAGCATGGAGGGGGCAGGGGCCGGGGAGCTGTTTTTT
CASMEGAGAGELFF
>-|TRBV12-3/TRBV12-4|TRBJ1-2|TRBD1
TGTGCCAGCAGTTTTAGGTCCCTTCTGACAGGGGGAGGCTATGGCTACACCTTC
CASSFRSLLTGGGYGYTF
>few|TRBV6-5|TRBJ2-3|TRBD2
TGTGCCAGCAGTTACAGTACTAGCGGGGGGGCCAGGTGGGATACGCAGTATTTT
CASSYSTSGGARWDTQYF
>-|TRBV24-1|TRBJ2-7|TRBD1
TGTGCCACCAGTGCGACAGGGTTCTACGAGCAGTACTTC
CATSATGFYEQYF
>few|TRBV24-1|TRBJ2-7|TRBD1
TGTGCCACCAGTGATTTAAAGGACGTAGGAGGGACAGGGAACTACGAGCAGTACTTC
CATSDLKDVGGTGNYEQYF
>-|TRBV20-1|TRBJ1-2|-
TGCAGTGCTACCCCGACTGAAAACTATGGCTACACCTTC
CSATPTENYGYTF
>-|TRBV27|TRBJ2-3|-
TGTGCCAGCAGTGGCTACGGGAGTGCAATAGATACGCAGTATTTT
CASSGYGSAIDTQYF
>-|TRBV28|TRBJ1-3|TRBD1
TGTGCCAGCAGTTCGGACAGGGGAGGAGGAAACACCATATATTTT
CASSSDRGGGNTIYF
>-|TRBV28|TRBJ1-1|TRBD1
TGTGCCAGCAGTTTCTCTAACAGGGGATCCACTGAAGCTTTCTTT
CASSFSNRGSTEAFF
>few|TRBV20-1|TRBJ1-5|-
TGCAGTGTAACTCCGGGGGGAGGCAATCAGCCCCAGCATTTT
CSVTPGGGNQPQHF
>-|TRBV21-1|TRBJ2-3|-
TGTGCCAGCAGCAAAGGGGGGCCTAGCGGCCCTAGCACAGATACGCAGTATTTT
CASSKGGPSGPSTDTQYF
>-|TRBV7-2|TRBJ2-7|-
TGTGCCAGCAGCTTCTGGACAGATTCCTACGAGCAGTACTTC
CASSFWTDSYEQYF